This T cell receptor beta chain derives from a study of blood T cell repertoires in COVID-19. Overall study: Spain, Italy and the United States supplied samples that represented acute and convalescent COVID-19. Sample material is recorded as cDNA or gDNA derived from T cells, B-cell-depleted T cells, or PBMCs.

CDR1 and CDR2 from the germline V gene are MNHEY and SMNVEV (reference sequence). V was cut by 5 bases and J by 1 base, with 20 bases left in between. There are 17 residues in the CDR3. Generated by immunoSEQ multiplex PCR, the TCRdb table keeps only in-frame clones and is missing some. The top ten clones hold 30% to 45% of a sample with 110,000 or so clones, 81% of them seen once. This chain joins TRBV27 and TRBJ1-1; D perhaps matches TRBD1 (6 bases). Source material: peripheral blood. The clonotype comes from an elderly man with acute or convalescent COVID-19. CDR3 loop: CASSTGRSRVTNTEAFF. CDR3 DNA sequence: TGTGCCAGCAGTACAGGGAGAAGTAGGGTTACGAACACTGAAGCTTTCTTT.